These 19 T cell receptor beta chains originate from one sample sequenced in a study of cytomegalovirus exposure and HLA in healthy donors. Primers for the PCR totalled 60 Vbeta and 13 Jbeta. Profiled with immunoSEQ multiplex PCR; TCRdb holds only in-frame clones, not every one. The data show some 170,000 clones, with roughly 80% seen just once and approximately 5% held by the top ten. Sequencing used PBMCs. Source of these receptors: a woman between 18 and 29 years old in good health and CMV-seropositive.

This chain links TRBV7-9 with TRBJ1-3; TRBD1 might be the D (6 bases). Trimming stripped 2 bases from V and 0 bases from J, with 17 bases between. CDR1 is SEHNR, CDR2 FQNEAQ, per germline (reference sequence). The CDR3 consists of 18 residues. The CDR3 spells CASSLWTARGASGNTIYF. For the CDR3, the DNA is TGTGCCAGCAGCTTATGGACAGCCCGAGGGGCCTCTGGAAACACCATATATTTT.

V gene TRBV9 combines with J gene TRBJ2-1; 11 bases map to TRBD2. Trimming took 5 bases from V and 8 from J; bases not matched to a gene: 9. CDR1 is SGDLS, CDR2 YYNGEE, per germline. CDR3 length: 15 amino acids. The CDR3 reads CASSSGLAVIYEQFF. As DNA, the CDR3 is TGTGCCAGCAGTTCGGGACTAGCGGTAATCTATGAGCAGTTCTTC.

The rearrangement uses TRBV6-5 and TRBJ2-5; D is possibly TRBD1 (7 bases). TRBJ2-7 matches the DNA end more closely, so the J call is doubtful. This CDR3 has 11 amino acids. Germline CDR1 is MNHEY and CDR2 is SVGAGI. CDR3 nucleotides: TGTGCCAGCAGTCAGGGGGGCGAGCAGTACTTC. Translation gives CASSQGGEQYF.

This chain uses TRBV5-1 with TRBJ1-3; 11 bases fit TRBD1. Trimming at V came to 4 bases and at J to 4 bases, leaving 4 bases not matched to a gene. The CDR3 totals 15 residues. Germline CDR1 is SGHRS and CDR2 is YFSETQ. CDR3: CASSPDRGLGNTIYF. CDR3 nucleotides: TGCGCCAGCAGCCCGGACAGGGGGCTAGGAAACACCATATATTTT.

The chain has TRBV6-1 and TRBJ1-1; weak D call: TRBD1 (5 bases). Trimming shortened V by 2 bases and J by 1 base, and 11 bases separated the two germline ends. This CDR3 region has 15 residues. Per germline, CDR1 MNHNS and CDR2 SASEGT. DNA for the CDR3: TGTGCCAGCAGTGAATGGGGCAGGGAGAACACTGAAGCTTTCTTT. Translating gives CASSEWGRENTEAFF.

The chain couples TRBV6-5 to TRBJ1-2; D is uncertain. CDR1 is MNHEY, CDR2 SVGAGI, per germline. The CDR3 loop spans 9 amino acids. Trimming removed 6 bases from V and 7 bases from J, with 3 bases in between. The CDR3 DNA sequence: TGTGCCAGCAGGGCTGGCTACACCTTC. Translating it yields CASRAGYTF.

V usage is TRBV5-6 and J usage is TRBJ1-2; D uncertain. The V and J ends lost 3 bases and 2 bases respectively, with 8 bases between them. The CDR3 contains 13 residues. Germline values: CDR1 SGHDT, CDR2 YYEEEE. This chain's CDR3 is CASSSIANYGYTF. CDR3 in DNA: TGTGCCAGCAGCTCAATCGCGAACTATGGCTACACCTTC.

Concerning this clone: This sample also contains other DNA sequences that code for the same CDR3. The chain employs TRBV30 and TRBJ1-4; D may be TRBD1 (6 bases). The CDR3 covers 15 residues. Germline V CDR1 and CDR2: GTSNPN, SVGIG (reference sequence). With 0 bases removed from V and 8 bases from J, the gap between germline ends came to 16 bases. The CDR3 spells CAWSVGGGRGEKLFF. CDR3 bases: TGTGCCTGGAGTGTGGGCGGGGGGCGAGGCGAAAAACTGTTTTTT.

The chain recombines TRBV7-3 with TRBJ2-7, with TRBD2 identical over 8 bases. J gave up 5 bases and V 6 bases, and 6 bases lay outside the gene matches. Per the germline V gene, CDR1 is SGHTA and CDR2 is FQGTGA. The CDR3 spans 13 residues. Written as DNA, the CDR3 is TGTGCCAGCAGTCCCGGGAGGGATGACGAGCAGTACTTC. Its translation: CASSPGRDDEQYF. Filled out from reference TRBV7-3 and TRBJ2-7, the complete variable domain reads GAGVSQTPSNKVTEKGKYVELRCDPISGHTALYWYRQSLGQGPEFLIYFQGTGAADDSGLPNDRFFAVRPEGSVSTLKIQRTERGDSAVYLCASSPGRDDEQYFGPGTRLTVT.

This clone was counted between two and nine times. CDR3 in DNA: TGTGCCAGCAGCGTAAGCAACAGGGGCTACGAGCAGTACTTC. It yields the protein CASSVSNRGYEQYF. The rearrangement joins TRBV9 to TRBJ2-7, with 7 bases fitting TRBD1. Germline V gene lookup returns CDR1 SGDLS and CDR2 YYNGEE. With V trimmed by 1 base and J by 3 bases, 4 bases remained unmatched. This CDR3 comprises 14 residues.

The chain uses TRBV6-1 and TRBJ1-3; 7 bases match TRBD1. The CDR3 is 15 residues long. J was trimmed by 2 bases and V by 4 bases; bases with no gene match: 5. Germline CDR1 MNHNS, CDR2 SASEGT. The CDR3 DNA sequence: TGTGCCAGCAGTGTGGGCAGGGGGGCTGGAAACACCATATATTTT. Translation gives CASSVGRGAGNTIYF.

This rearrangement joins TRBV19 to TRBJ1-5; 7 nucleotides agree with TRBD1. After removal of 0 bases from V and 4 bases from J, the junction contained 9 bases not matched to a gene. This CDR3 has 17 amino acids. Looked up from germline, CDR1 is LNHDA and CDR2 is SQIVND (reference sequence). Here the CDR3 DNA reads TGTGCCAGTAGTATAGATGTGGCCTCAGGGGGAAATCAGCCCCAGCATTTT. Its translation is CASSIDVASGGNQPQHF.

The J gene is TRBJ1-5, the V gene TRBV11-2, with D possibly being TRBD1 (5 bases). From germline, CDR1 is SGHAT and CDR2 FQNNGV. V lost 0 bases to trimming and J lost 7 bases, with 13 bases between them. The length of the CDR3 is 15 residues. CDR3 coding DNA: TGTGCCAGCAGCTTAGACGGACATTTAGACCAGCCCCAGCATTTT. Translation gives CASSLDGHLDQPQHF.

CDR3 bases: TGTGCCAGCAGTCCTCCGGACAGGGGAGGAAACACCATATATTTT. Translating it yields CASSPPDRGGNTIYF. The chain has TRBV28 and TRBJ1-3, with 9 positions matching TRBD1. Germline V lookup: CDR1 MDHEN, CDR2 SYDVKM. The length of the CDR3 is 15 residues. J gave up 4 bases and V 5 bases, and 6 bases lay outside the gene matches.

The chain recombines TRBV6-1 with TRBJ1-2, with TRBD1 identical over 9 bases. V was clipped by 4 bases and J by 8 bases; unmatched bases: 8. Germline CDR1 is MNHNS and CDR2 is SASEGT. The CDR3 covers 14 residues. The CDR3 sequence is CASSALQGAQGYTF. The DNA of the CDR3 is TGTGCCAGCAGTGCCCTACAGGGGGCGCAGGGCTACACCTTC.

The V call is TRBV2, the J call TRBJ2-5; 9 nucleotides line up with TRBD1. The CDR3 sequence is 16 residues long. Germline CDR1 and CDR2: SNHLY and FYNNEI. V was pared by 6 bases and J by 5 bases, with 13 bases of the junction left unmatched. The CDR3, as DNA: TGTGCCAGCAGCTCCGACAGGGGGTCCTATGGGGAGACCCAGTACTTC. It yields the protein CASSSDRGSYGETQYF.

V is TRBV28 and J is TRBJ1-4, with a weak D call TRBD1 (5 bases). This CDR3 comprises 14 residues. The germline gives CDR1 MDHEN, CDR2 SYDVKM. V lost 3 bases to trimming and J lost 9 bases, with 14 bases between them. The CDR3 DNA follows: TGTGCCAGCAGTTTGGGAGGGGATGGTAAAAAACTGTTTTTT. Translation gives CASSLGGDGKKLFF.

The V and J genes are TRBV4-3 and TRBJ2-2; a possible D gene is TRBD2 (6 bases). Germline V CDR1 and CDR2: LGHNA, YSLEER. The CDR3 covers 15 residues. The V gene lost 3 bases and the J gene lost 8 bases, with 16 bases spanning the gap. CDR3 in amino acids: CASSQGSGGKGELFF. The CDR3, as DNA: TGCGCCAGCAGCCAGGGGTCCGGGGGTAAAGGGGAGCTGTTTTTT.

V usage is TRBV7-6 and J usage is TRBJ2-7, with 11 bases lining up with TRBD1. CDR1 is SGHVS and CDR2 is FNYEAQ in the germline V gene. The CDR3 runs 18 residues. Unmatched junction bases numbered 16, after V lost 5 bases and J lost 4 bases. This chain's CDR3 is CASSPRPTEGDRGYEQYF. As DNA, the CDR3 is TGTGCCAGCAGCCCCCGACCCACTGAGGGGGACAGGGGGTACGAGCAGTACTTC.